This T cell receptor beta chain was retrieved from a study of blood T cell repertoires in COVID-19. Germline CDR1 MNHEY, CDR2 SMNVEV (reference sequence). CDR3 length equals 11 residues. This clone occurred a few times. A read error may produce the germline difference seen at one junction end. Measured with immunoSEQ multiplex PCR; TCRdb has only the in-frame clones, and not every one. The sample lists 180,000 or so clones, approximately 87% occurring once. The sample comprised peripheral blood. V and J are TRBV27 and TRBJ1-1; D not certain. This clonotype was obtained from a man aged 18 to 29 with active or convalescent COVID-19. CDR3: CASSSNSEAFF. As DNA, the CDR3 is TGTGCCAGCAGTTCGAACAGTGAAGCTTTCTTT.